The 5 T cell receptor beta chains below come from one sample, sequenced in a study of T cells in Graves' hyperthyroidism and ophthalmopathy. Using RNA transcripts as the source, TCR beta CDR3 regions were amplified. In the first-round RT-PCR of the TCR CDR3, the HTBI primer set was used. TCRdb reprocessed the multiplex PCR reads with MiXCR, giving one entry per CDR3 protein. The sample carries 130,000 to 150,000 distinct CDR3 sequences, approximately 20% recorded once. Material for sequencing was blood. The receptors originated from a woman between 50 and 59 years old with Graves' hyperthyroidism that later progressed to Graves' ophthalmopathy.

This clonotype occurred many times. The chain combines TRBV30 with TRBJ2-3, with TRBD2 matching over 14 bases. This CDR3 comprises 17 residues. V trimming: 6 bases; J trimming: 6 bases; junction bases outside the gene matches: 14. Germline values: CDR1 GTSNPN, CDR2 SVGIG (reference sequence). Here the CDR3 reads CACSGLAGGVGGDTQYF. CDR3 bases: TGTGCCTGTTCTGGACTAGCGGGAGGTGTAGGCGGGGATACGCAGTATTTT.

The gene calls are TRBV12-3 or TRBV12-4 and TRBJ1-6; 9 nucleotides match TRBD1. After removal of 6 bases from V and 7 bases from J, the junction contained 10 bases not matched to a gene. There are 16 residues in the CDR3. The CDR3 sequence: CASSRTGGASNSPLHF. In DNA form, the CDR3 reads TGTGCCAGCAGCCGAACAGGGGGCGCATCGAATTCACCCCTCCACTTT.

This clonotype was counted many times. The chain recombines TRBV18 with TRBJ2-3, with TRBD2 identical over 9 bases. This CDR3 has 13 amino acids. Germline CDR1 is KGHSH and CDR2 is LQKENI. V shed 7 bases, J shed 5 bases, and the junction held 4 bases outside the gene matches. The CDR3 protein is CASLAGEEDTQYF. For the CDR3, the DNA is TGTGCCAGCTTAGCGGGAGAGGAAGATACGCAGTATTTT.

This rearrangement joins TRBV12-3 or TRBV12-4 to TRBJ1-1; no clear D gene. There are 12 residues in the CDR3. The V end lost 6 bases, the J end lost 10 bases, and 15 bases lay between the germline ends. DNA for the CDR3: TGTGCCAGCAGGTTTACCTCGGAGGTAGCTTTCTTT. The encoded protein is CASRFTSEVAFF.

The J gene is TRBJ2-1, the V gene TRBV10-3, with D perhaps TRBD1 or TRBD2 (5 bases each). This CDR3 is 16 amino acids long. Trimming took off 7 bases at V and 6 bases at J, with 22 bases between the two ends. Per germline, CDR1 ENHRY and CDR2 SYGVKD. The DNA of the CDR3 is TGTGCCATCAATGACCCGGGGTCAGGGTTATCCAATGAGCAGTTCTTC. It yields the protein CAINDPGSGLSNEQFF.